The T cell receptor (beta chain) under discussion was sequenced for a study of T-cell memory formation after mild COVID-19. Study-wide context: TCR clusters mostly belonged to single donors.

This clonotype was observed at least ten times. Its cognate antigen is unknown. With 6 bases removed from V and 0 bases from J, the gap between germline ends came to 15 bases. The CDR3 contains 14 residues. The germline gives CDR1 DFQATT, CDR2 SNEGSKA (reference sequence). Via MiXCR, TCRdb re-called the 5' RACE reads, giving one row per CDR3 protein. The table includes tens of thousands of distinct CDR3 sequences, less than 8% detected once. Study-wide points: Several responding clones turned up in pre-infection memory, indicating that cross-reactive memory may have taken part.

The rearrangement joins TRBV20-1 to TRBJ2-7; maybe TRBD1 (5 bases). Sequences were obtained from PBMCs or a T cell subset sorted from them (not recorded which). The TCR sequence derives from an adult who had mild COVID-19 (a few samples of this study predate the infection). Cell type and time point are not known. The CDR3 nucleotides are TGCAGTGCCCCGCGTAGAGACAGCTCCTACGAGCAGTACTTC. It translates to CSAPRRDSSYEQYF.